This T cell receptor beta chain was found in a study of cytomegalovirus exposure and HLA in healthy donors. About the study: Within the Caucasian-associated ancestry cluster were more than 75% of the roughly 360 genotyped donors.

As for this clone: Its specificity is unknown.

Study conclusions and caveats: Reports indicate that TCR beta sequences accurately predicted the HLA-A and HLA-B alleles of most subjects. In an earlier analysis, in some 500 donors, most V segments appeared productive either ~90% or ~30% of the time. By HLA locus, TCR association rates varied in a later analysis, with DRB1 showing the most and HLA-C the fewest.

Germline trimming cut 5 bases from V and 5 bases from J; bases unmatched to any gene: 8. The germline V gene encodes CDR1 SGHDT and CDR2 YYEEEE. CDR3 length equals 15 residues. Use of 60 Vbeta and 13 Jbeta primers characterized the PCR. Data came from immunoSEQ multiplex PCR; TCRdb stores just in-frame clones and leaves some out. Among 150,000 to 200,000 clones, around three quarters were seen once, and the ten largest hold 1.9%. The TCR sequence derives from a man aged 30 to 39 in good health and CMV-seronegative. V and J are TRBV5-6 and TRBJ2-5, with 11 bases fitting TRBD2. The sequenced material came from PBMCs. CDR3 sequence: CASRRGLAVIETQYF. DNA for the CDR3: TGTGCCAGCAGGCGGGGACTAGCGGTAATTGAGACCCAGTACTTC.